This entry lists 9 T cell receptor beta chains sequenced from one sample in a study of T cell responses to AZD1222 COVID-19 vaccine. Data came from immunoSEQ multiplex PCR; TCRdb stores just in-frame clones and leaves some out. The sample includes about 97,000 clones, 70% to 90% of them seen just once. Here the sequenced sample was peripheral blood, taken on day 0 of AZD1222 vaccination. The receptors were gathered from an adult in good health.

This clone has a single count. V gene TRBV10-3 combines with J gene TRBJ1-1; weak D call: TRBD1 (6 bases). Germline lookup yields CDR1 ENHRY and CDR2 SYGVKD. The CDR3 extends over 12 amino acids. V gave up 10 bases and J gave up 6 bases, with 15 bases separating them. The CDR3 bases are TGTGCCACCGGCCTGGGGGGCTCTGAAGCTTTCTTT. Translated: CATGLGGSEAFF.

This rearrangement joins TRBV11-2 to TRBJ2-7; D is unclear. The germline V gene encodes CDR1 SGHAT and CDR2 FQNNGV. The CDR3 sequence is 15 residues long. Trimming cost V 0 bases and J 5 bases, with 14 bases left between them. CDR3: CASSLDFSSPHEQYF. CDR3 in DNA: TGTGCCAGCAGCTTAGATTTTTCCAGCCCGCACGAGCAGTACTTC.

The V and J genes are TRBV5-1 and TRBJ2-3; TRBD1 aligns across 10 bases. The J segment lost 2 bases and the V segment lost 4 bases, leaving 7 bases of the junction unmatched. Germline CDR1 SGHRS, CDR2 YFSETQ. The CDR3 is 16 residues long. For the CDR3, the DNA is TGCGCCAGCAGCGACCGGGACAGGGGTTCCACAGATACGCAGTATTTT. As protein: CASSDRDRGSTDTQYF.

This clone has just one count. In DNA, the CDR3 is TGTGCCAGCAGGTCGCGTAATGAAAAACTGTTTTTT. It encodes CASRSRNEKLFF. The chain employs TRBV2 and TRBJ1-4, with D unresolved. CDR1 SNHLY and CDR2 FYNNEI come from the germline V gene. The CDR3 is made up of 12 amino acids. Trimming removed 6 bases from V and 4 bases from J, with 6 bases in between. Based on the CDR3 plus reference TRBV2 and TRBJ1-4, the full variable domain is EPEVTQTPSHQVTQMGQEVILRCVPISNHLYFYWYRQILGQKVEFLVSFYNNEISEKSEIFDDQFSVERPDGSNFTLKIRSTKLEDSAMYFCASRSRNEKLFFGSGTQLSVL.

The CDR3 region is CATSRDRVSTEAFF. The CDR3 DNA reads as TGTGCCACCAGCAGAGACAGGGTTTCTACTGAAGCTTTCTTT. The chain links TRBV15 to TRBJ1-1, with D possibly TRBD1 on 5 matching bases. The CDR3 totals 14 residues. Looked up from germline, CDR1 is LNHNV and CDR2 is YYDKDF (reference sequence). With 0 bases removed from V and 5 bases from J, the gap between germline ends came to 10 bases.

V and J are TRBV6-1 and TRBJ2-7, with unresolved D. The CDR3 has 14 residues. The V end was cut by 3 bases, the J end by 1 base, with 10 bases between. Germline loops: CDR1 MNHNS, CDR2 SASEGT. For the CDR3, the DNA is TGTGCCAGCAGTGAGGGCATAAGGTCCTACGAGCAGTACTTC. This sequence encodes CASSEGIRSYEQYF.

The DNA for the CDR3 is TGTGCCAGTAGTGCACACTCCTACAATGAGCAGTTCTTC. Translating it yields CASSAHSYNEQFF. The rearrangement joins TRBV19 to TRBJ2-1, with no clear D. Germline lookup yields CDR1 LNHDA and CDR2 SQIVND (reference sequence). V was clipped by 5 bases and J by 0 bases, with 5 bases between them. There are 13 residues in the CDR3.

Of note for this clone: Within the sample, other DNA sequences also encode this same CDR3. J is TRBJ2-3 and V is TRBV7-2; the D gene is possibly TRBD1 (6 bases). Germline V gene data show CDR1 as SGHTA and CDR2 as FQGNSA. CDR3 size: 14 residues. The V and J ends lost 5 bases and 0 bases respectively, with 9 bases between them. The CDR3 sequence: CASSPGQSTDTQYF. Written as DNA, the CDR3 is TGTGCCAGCAGCCCCGGACAGAGCACAGATACGCAGTATTTT.

The rearrangement joins TRBV27 to TRBJ1-5, with D unclear. The CDR3 is 14 residues long. CDR1 and CDR2 from the germline V gene are MNHEY and SMNVEV (reference sequence). The V and J ends lost 2 bases and 2 bases respectively, with 7 bases between them. DNA for the CDR3: TGTGCCAGCAGTTTAGAGGCAGGCAATCAGCCCCAGCATTTT. It translates to CASSLEAGNQPQHF.